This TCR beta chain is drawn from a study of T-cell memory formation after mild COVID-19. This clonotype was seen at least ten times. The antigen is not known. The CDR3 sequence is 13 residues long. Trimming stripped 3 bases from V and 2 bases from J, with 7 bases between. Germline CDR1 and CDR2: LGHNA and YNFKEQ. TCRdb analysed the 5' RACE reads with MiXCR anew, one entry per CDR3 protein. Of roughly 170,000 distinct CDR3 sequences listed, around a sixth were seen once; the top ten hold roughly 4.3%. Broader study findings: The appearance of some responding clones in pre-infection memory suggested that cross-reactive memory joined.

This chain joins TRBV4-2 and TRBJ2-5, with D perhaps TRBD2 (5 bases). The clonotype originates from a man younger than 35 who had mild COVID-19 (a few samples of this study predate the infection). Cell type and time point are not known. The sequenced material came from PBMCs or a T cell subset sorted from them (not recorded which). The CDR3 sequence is CASSQPGQETQYF. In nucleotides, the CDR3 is TGTGCCAGCAGCCAGCCGGGACAAGAGACCCAGTACTTC.